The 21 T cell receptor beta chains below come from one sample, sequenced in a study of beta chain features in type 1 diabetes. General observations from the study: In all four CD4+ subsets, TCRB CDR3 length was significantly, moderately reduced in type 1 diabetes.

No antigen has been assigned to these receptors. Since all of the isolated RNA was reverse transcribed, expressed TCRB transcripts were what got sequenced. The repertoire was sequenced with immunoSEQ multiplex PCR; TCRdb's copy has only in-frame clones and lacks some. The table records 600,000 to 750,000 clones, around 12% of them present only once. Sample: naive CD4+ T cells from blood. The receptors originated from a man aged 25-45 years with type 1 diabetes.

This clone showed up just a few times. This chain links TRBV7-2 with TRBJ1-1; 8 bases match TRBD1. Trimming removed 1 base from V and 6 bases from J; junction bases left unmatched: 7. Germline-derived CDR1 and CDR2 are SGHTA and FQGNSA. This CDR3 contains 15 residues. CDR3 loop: CASSLGQGTWAEAFF. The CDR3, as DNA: TGTGCCAGCAGCTTAGGACAGGGGACCTGGGCTGAAGCTTTCTTT.

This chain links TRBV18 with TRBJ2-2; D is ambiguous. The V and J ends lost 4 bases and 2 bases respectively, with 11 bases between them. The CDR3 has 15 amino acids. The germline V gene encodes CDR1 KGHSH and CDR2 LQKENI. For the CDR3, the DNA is TGTGCCAGCTCACTCGGCCAGGCAAACACCGGGGAGCTGTTTTTT. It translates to CASSLGQANTGELFF. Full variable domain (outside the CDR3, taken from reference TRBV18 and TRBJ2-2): NAGVMQNPRHLVRRRGQEARLRCSPMKGHSHVYWYRQLPEEGLKFMVYLQKENIIDESGMPKERFSAEFPKEGPSILRIQQVVRGDSAAYFCASSLGQANTGELFFGEGSRLTVL.

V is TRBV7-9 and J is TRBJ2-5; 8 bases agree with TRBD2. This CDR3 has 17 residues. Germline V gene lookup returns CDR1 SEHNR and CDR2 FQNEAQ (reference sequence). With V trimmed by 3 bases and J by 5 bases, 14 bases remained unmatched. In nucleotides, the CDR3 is TGTGCCAGCAGCTTCCTCATGCAAGGAGCGGGGGTGGAGACCCAGTACTTC. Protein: CASSFLMQGAGVETQYF.

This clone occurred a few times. The CDR3 is CASSFLGRTEAFF. The CDR3 DNA sequence: TGTGCCAGCAGCTTTTTGGGAAGGACTGAAGCTTTCTTT. The chain has TRBV7-9 and TRBJ1-1; D is undetermined. This CDR3 has 13 amino acids. CDR1 is SEHNR, CDR2 FQNEAQ, per germline (reference sequence). Trimming pared 3 bases from V and 5 bases from J, leaving 10 bases between.

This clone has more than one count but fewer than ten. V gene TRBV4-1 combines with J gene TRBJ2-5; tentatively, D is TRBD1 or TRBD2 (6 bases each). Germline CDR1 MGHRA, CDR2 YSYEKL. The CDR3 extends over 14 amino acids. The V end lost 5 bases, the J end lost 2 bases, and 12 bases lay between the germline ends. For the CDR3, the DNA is TGCGCCAGCAGCGGCGGGACACTACAAGAGACCCAGTACTTC. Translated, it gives CASSGGTLQETQYF.

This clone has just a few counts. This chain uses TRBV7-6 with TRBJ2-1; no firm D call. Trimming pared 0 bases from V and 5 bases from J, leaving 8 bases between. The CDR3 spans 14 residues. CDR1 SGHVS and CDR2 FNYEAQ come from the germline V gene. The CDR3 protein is CASSLAPMNNEQFF. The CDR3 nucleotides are TGTGCCAGCAGCTTAGCGCCCATGAACAATGAGCAGTTCTTC. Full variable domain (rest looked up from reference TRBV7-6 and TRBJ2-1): GAGVSQSPRYKVTKRGQDVALRCDPISGHVSLYWYRQALGQGPEFLTYFNYEAQQDKSGLPNDRFSAERPEGSISTLTIQRTEQRDSAMYRCASSLAPMNNEQFFGPGTRLTVL.

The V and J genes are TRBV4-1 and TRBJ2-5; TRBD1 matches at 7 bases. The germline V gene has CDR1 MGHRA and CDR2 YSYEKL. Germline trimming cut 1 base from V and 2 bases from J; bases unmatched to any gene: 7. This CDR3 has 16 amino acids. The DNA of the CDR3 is TGCGCCAGCAGCCAAGCGGGTTGGACAGGACAAGAGACCCAGTACTTC. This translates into CASSQAGWTGQETQYF.

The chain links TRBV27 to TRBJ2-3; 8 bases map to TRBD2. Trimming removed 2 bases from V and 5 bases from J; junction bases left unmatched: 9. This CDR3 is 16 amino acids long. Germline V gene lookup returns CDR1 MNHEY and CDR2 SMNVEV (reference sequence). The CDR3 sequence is CASSLGPGLVRDTQYF. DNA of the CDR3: TGTGCCAGCAGTTTAGGTCCGGGACTAGTCAGAGATACGCAGTATTTT.

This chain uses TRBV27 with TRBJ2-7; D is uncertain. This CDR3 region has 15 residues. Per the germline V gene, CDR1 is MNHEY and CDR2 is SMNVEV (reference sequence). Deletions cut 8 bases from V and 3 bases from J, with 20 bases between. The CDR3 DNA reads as TGTGCCAGCGCGACTCCGGGTGCCTACTTCTACGAGCAGTACTTC. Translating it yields CASATPGAYFYEQYF.

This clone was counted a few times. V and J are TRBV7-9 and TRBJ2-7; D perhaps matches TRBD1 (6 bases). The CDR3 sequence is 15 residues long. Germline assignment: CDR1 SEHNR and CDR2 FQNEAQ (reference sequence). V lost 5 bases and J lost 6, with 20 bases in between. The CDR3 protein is CASSLRGHAGGEQYF. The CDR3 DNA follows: TGTGCCAGCAGCCTCAGGGGACACGCTGGTGGCGAGCAGTACTTC.

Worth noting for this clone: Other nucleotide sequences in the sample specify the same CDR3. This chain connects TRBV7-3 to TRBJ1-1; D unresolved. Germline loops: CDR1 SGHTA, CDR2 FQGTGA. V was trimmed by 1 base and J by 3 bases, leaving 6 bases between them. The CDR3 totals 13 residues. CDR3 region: CASSLSRDTEAFF. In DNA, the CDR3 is TGTGCCAGCAGCTTAAGCCGCGACACTGAAGCTTTCTTT.

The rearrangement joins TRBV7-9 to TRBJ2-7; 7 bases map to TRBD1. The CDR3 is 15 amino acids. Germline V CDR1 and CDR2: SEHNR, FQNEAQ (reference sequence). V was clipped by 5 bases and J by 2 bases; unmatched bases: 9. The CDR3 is CASSPWTGYAYEQYF. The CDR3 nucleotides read TGTGCCAGCAGCCCATGGACAGGATATGCCTACGAGCAGTACTTC.

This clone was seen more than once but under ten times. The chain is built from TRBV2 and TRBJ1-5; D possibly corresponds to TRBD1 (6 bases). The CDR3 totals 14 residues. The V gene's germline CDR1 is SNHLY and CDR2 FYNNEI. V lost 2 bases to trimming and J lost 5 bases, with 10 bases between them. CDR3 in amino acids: CASSEQGKDQPQHF. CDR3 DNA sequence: TGTGCCAGCAGTGAACAGGGGAAGGATCAGCCCCAGCATTTT.

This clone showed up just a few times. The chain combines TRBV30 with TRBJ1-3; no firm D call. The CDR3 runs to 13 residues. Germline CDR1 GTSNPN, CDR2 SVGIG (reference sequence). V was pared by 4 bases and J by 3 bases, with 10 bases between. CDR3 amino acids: CAWISAGGNTIYF. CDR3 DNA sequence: TGTGCCTGGATTTCGGCGGGTGGAAACACCATATATTTT.

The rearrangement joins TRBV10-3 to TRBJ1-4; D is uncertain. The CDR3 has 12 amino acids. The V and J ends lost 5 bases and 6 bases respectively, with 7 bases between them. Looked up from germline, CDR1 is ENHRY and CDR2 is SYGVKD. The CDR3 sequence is CAISSRDEKLFF. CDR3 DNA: TGTGCCATCAGTAGTAGGGATGAAAAACTGTTTTTT.

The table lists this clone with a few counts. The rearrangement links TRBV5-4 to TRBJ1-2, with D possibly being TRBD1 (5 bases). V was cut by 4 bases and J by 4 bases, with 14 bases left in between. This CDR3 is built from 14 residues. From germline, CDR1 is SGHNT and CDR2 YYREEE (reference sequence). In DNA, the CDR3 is TGTGCCAGCAGCCCGGACAAGGGAGGCTATGGCTACACCTTC. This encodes CASSPDKGGYGYTF.

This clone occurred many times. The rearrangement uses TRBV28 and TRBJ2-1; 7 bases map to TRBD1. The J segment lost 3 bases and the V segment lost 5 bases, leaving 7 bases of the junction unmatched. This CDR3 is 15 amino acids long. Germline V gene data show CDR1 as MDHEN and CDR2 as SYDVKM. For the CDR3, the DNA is TGTGCCAGCAGTCCCTCCGACAGGGACTACAATGAGCAGTTCTTC. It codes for CASSPSDRDYNEQFF.

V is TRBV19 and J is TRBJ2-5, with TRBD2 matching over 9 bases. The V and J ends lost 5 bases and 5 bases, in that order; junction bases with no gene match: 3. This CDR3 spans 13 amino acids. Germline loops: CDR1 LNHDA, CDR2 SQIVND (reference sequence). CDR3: CASSAGGHETQYF. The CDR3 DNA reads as TGTGCCAGTAGTGCGGGGGGGCACGAGACCCAGTACTTC.

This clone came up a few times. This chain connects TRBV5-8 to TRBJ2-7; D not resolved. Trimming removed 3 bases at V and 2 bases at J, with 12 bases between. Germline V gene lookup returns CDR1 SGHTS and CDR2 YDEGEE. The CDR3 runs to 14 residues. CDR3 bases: TGTGCCAGCAGCTCTCCGACGGCTGCCTACGAGCAGTACTTC. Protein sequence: CASSSPTAAYEQYF. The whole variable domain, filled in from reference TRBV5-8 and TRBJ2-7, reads EAGVTQSPTHLIKTRGQQATLRCSPISGHTSVYWYQQALGLGLQFLLWYDEGEERNRGNFPPRFSGRQFPNYSSELNVNALELEDSALYLCASSSPTAAYEQYFGPGTRLTVT.

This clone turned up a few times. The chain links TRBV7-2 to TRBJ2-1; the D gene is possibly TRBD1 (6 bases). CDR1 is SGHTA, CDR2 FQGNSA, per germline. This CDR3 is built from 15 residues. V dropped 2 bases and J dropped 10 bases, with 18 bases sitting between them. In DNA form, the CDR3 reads TGTGCCAGCAGCTTAACGGACAGCCTCTTCCGAGAGCAGTTCTTC. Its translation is CASSLTDSLFREQFF.

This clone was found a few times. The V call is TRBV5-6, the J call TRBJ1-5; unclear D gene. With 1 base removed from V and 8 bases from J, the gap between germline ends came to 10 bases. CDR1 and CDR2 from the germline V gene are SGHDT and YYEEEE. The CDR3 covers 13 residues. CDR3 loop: CASSLKKSEPQHF. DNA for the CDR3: TGTGCCAGCAGCTTGAAGAAGTCAGAGCCCCAGCATTTT. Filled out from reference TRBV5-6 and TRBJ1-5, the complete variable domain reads DAGVTQSPTHLIKTRGQQVTLRCSPKSGHDTVSWYQQALGQGPQFIFQYYEEEERQRGNFPDRFSGHQFPNYSSELNVNALLLGDSALYLCASSLKKSEPQHFGDGTRLSIL.